Sequencing of this TCR beta chain was carried out in a study of blood T cell repertoires in COVID-19. About the study: COVID-19 samples collected from the United States, Italy and Spain covered acute and convalescent phases. T cells, B-cell-depleted T cells, or PBMCs supplied cDNA or gDNA.

In the authors' methods: By means of reference gene primer amplification, nucleated cell counts were estimated. TCRdb's copy holds only in-frame clones and misses some; the assay was immunoSEQ multiplex PCR. V and J calls and clone size are given by that table; D and trimming were obtained from the DNA. The sample yields 380,000 or so clones, roughly 80% seen once. The CDR3 length is 13 residues. Per germline, CDR1 KGHSH and CDR2 LQKENI. V was clipped by 3 bases and J by 8 bases, with 13 bases between them. The chain recombines TRBV18 with TRBJ1-2, with unresolved D. The source material was peripheral blood. The receptor comes from a human donor with acute or convalescent COVID-19. The donor label of this sample is uncertain. The CDR3 sequence: CASSPLDERGYTF. For the CDR3, the DNA is TGTGCCAGCTCACCCCTAGACGAGCGGGGCTACACCTTC.